This entry is about one T cell receptor (beta chain). The antigen it binds to is not known. One base away there is no much larger clone; base qualities are not given. Trimming takes 1 base from V and 2 bases from J, and the germline ends sit 9 bases apart. Its CDR3 holds 14 amino acids, cysteine through phenylalanine. Just CDR3 DNA is preserved here, 42 bases in frame from base 1. CDR1 and CDR2 are drawn from the germline V gene: SGHRS, YFSETQ. This sample stems from a study of long-term antiretroviral therapy in people with HIV (dated by TCRdb to 2021 to 2024). Broadly, across the study: Collection of the earliest samples took place about a decade ahead of the 2015 WHO recommendation for immediate ART, at a time when ART was typically delayed until CD4 counts fell. No cross-contamination during QIAcube processing turned up in test extractions that ran a monoclonal T-cell line alongside 33 polyclonal samples. Among the approximately 27 participants with HIV, eleven were female. A retrospective serial study tested whether ART initiation and durable HIV suppression were associated with changes in peripheral blood TRB repertoire composition and diversity. A total of some 210 cryopreserved PBMC samples were contributed to the cohort by 30 adults with confirmed HIV infection, with samples collected serially over a mean of 6 years (range 1-12). The paper's findings and limits, for the study overall: No data were available on ART adherence, viral resistance or therapy changes, limiting inferences about post-ART repertoire changes. At every time point, the repertoire was dominated by expanded TRB clones first identified before ART initiation, although this dominance fluctuated and, in many PLHIV, declined after ART. Because PBMC availability was limited, only the TCR beta chain was sequenced, with no alpha chain pairing. Because pre-ART samples had limited cell numbers, profiling was done on unsorted PBMC rather than on sorted CD4+ and CD8+ T cells. Samples dated from about 2003 to 2018, and the ART regimens used may be less effective than current ones. Starting ART was linked to a significant rise in TRB diversity, yet even after long-term ART the diversity remained significantly lower than in transplant donor controls. Compared with controls, HIV repertoires had narrower CDR3 length ranges, and the network structure pointed to an antigen-experienced repertoire that shifted only slightly toward naive after ART.

The immunoSEQ hsTCRB v3.0 assay was used at survey level resolution to sequence the TRB variable region. The target sequencing depth for TRB was about 40,000-55,000 T-cell genomes per sample. An Illumina MiSeq with a v3 150-cycle kit was used to sequence the pooled TRB libraries. Per the original workflow: Analysis of repertoires was carried out in R inside a reproducible Nextflow workflow spanning QC, data transformation and analysis. LymphoSeq2, an R package for exploring AIRR-Seq data, was used to implement the custom analyses. A handful of samples yielding fewer than 5000 total TRB sequences were excluded, leaving 150 to 200 analyzed HIV repertoires. Among the 180 to 200 retained HIV repertoires, 55 to 60 were collected before ART initiation and approximately 130 were collected after ART initiation. Repertoires were downsampled to 5000 TRB nucleotide sequences, and summary statistics were averaged over 100 downsampling iterations. TRB sequences were retained for analysis only if CDR3 regions of at least seven amino acids were present. A Shannon entropy-derived clonality score and the Gini coefficient were used to measure diversity. Repertoire networks linked the top 5000 CDR3 amino acid sequences whenever two sequences differed by an edit distance of one. Antigen specificity groups and MHC restriction were predicted for TRB CDR3 amino acid sequences with GLIPH2. Known CMV, EBV, HIV or tissue antigen associations were flagged by matching CDR3 amino acid sequences against VDJdb and McPAS-TCR. Pre-ART, post-ART and control groups were compared with Wilcoxon signed-rank tests and Holm-Bonferroni correction. TCRdb limited this immuneACCESS table to in-frame rearrangements with V and J called. A share of clones is missing; checked studies link under half to unresolved V genes, and the rest is unexplained. The V and J calls and clone size were taken over from that table, and D and trimming were inferred from the DNA. The sample table holds around 20,000 clones, of which about 80% were seen once. Around 7% of the sample is taken by the ten largest.

To be included, a participant needed at least one PBMC sample from before ART initiation plus at least two post-ART samples. Treatment was received in the United States of America by all participants with HIV. Before DNA extraction, cryopreserved samples of about 0.9-11 million PBMC were thawed and then washed. At the time of the earliest PBMC sample, participants with HIV were aged between roughly 20 and 54 years. Per participant, PBMC samples came from 1-4 timepoints prior to ART initiation and 2-8 timepoints following ART initiation, for a median of 7 samples. For every participant, serial HIV viral load, CD4+ T-cell count, ART history and demographic data were obtained. Genomic DNA was extracted from unsorted PBMC with a Qiagen kit on a QIAcube, with processing performed in batches of 12 samples.

Sequenced material: unsorted PBMCs, taken 2.2 years after starting antiretroviral therapy. This chain joins TRBV5-1 to TRBJ1-1, with the D segment identity uncertain. The sequence derives from a man aged 50 or older with HIV. CDR3 loop: CASSLRQVNTEAFF. The nucleotide sequence reads as follows: TGCGCCAGCAGCTTGAGGCAGGTAAACACTGAAGCTTTCTTT.